This T cell receptor (beta chain) was identified during a study of blood T cells in healthy people across ages (dated by TCRdb to the mid-2010s). A note on the overall study: In model experiments, template switching captured roughly one uniquely barcoded TCR beta cDNA molecule for every two T cells. The study measured age-related changes in TCR beta repertoire diversity using deep sequencing normalized with unique cDNA molecular identifiers. Donors were grouped into four age groups: young (average approximately 15 years), middle-aged (39), aged (about 60) and long-lived (about 82). Donors of different ages were randomly distributed across sequencing lanes to avoid experimental bias. Two additional independent replicas of 1 million unique cDNA reads from the same blood draw were analyzed for two donors (one aged 18 to 30 and one aged 80 or older).

The library was obtained by 5' RACE. Sequencing took place on an Illumina HiSeq 2500. A second PCR of roughly 7 to 11 cycles was run with a J-beta primer mix and a sample-barcoded 5' primer. A unique molecular identifier was introduced onto each TCR beta cDNA molecule by a template-switch 5' adaptor carrying 12 random nucleotides. Each sample yielded at least 3 million CDR3-containing paired-end reads. First-strand cDNA was synthesized from all RNA with the Mint cDNA synthesis kit, primed by a TRBC-specific oligonucleotide. Following uracil-DNA glycosylase treatment, all cDNA underwent a first 18-cycle PCR with the universal primers M1SS and BC2_uni_R. As for the original processing: Each sample was normalized by randomly selecting 1 million high-quality reads, each carrying a distinct molecular identifier. Reads sharing molecular identifiers were discarded rather than binned into consensus sequences. CDR3 identification, clonotype clustering and error correction used MiTCR with a Q25 quality threshold and the strictest error-elimination algorithm. A nonparametric unseen species model with Euler transformation was used to estimate a lower bound on total TCR beta diversity. TCRdb trimmed public reads at Q25 via fastp, called clones via MiXCR and kept in-frame beta chains. One record per CDR3 amino acid sequence lists the most common genes and DNA. What appears here as the V and J calls and clone size reflects TCRdb's work, not the paper's. The sample table contains 540,000 or so distinct CDR3 sequences; only one count was recorded for roughly 28% of them. Together, the top ten hold under 20% of the sample.

General study outcomes and caveats: As age increased, observed TCR beta diversity per million T cells dropped in a roughly linear way, and a significant reduction was already evident by age about 40. Compared with the aged group, more naive CD4+ T cells, fewer expanded clones and increased TCR diversity were shown by the long-lived group, suggesting age selection. Bulk unsorted PBMC profiling prevented conclusive comparison of naive and antigen-experienced compartments. There was a strong correlation between observed TCR beta diversity and the percentage of naive T cells measured by flow cytometry. Estimates of total diversity based on one million sequenced T cells were regarded as lower bounds and as underestimates. Because donor CMV infection status was unknown, age-related changes in expanded clonotypes were potentially confounded.

Reading from cysteine to phenylalanine, the CDR3 counts 16 amino acids. Only CDR3 DNA remains: 48 bases, in frame from the first base. Cut back by 4 bases and 2 bases, the V and J ends lie 18 bases apart. In the germline V gene, CDR1 corresponds to MNHEY and CDR2 to SVGEGT. In regard to this clonotype: Its antigen is not yet known. No qualities accompany the bases; no much larger clone lies one base away.

The 39 donors, aged about 6 to 95 years, were systemically healthy Caucasian individuals from Russia. Approximately 10 milliliters of peripheral blood were collected from each donor into EDTA-treated Vacutainer tubes. Ficoll-Paque density-gradient centrifugation was used to isolate PBMCs, with at least 6.5 million per sample. Trizol reagent was used to extract total RNA from the PBMCs, yielding at least 5.5 micrograms per sample. The percentages of naive CD45RAhigh/CD27high T cells were determined by flow cytometry on a PBMC aliquot from every donor. The TCR originated in a woman in her 70s in good health. The sequenced sample consisted of blood. The chain is encoded by TRBV6-2 or TRBV6-3 joined to TRBJ2-7; the D gene is not confidently resolved. The nucleotide sequence is TGTGCCAGCAGTTTTCAAACGACTGGGTCCGCCTACGAGCAGTACTTC. It translates to CASSFQTTGSAYEQYF.